The rows below give T cell receptor beta chains drawn from one sample of a study of shared clonotypes between healthy human individuals. Clones were sequenced by immunoSEQ multiplex PCR, and TCRdb holds only the in-frame ones, with some missing. The top ten clones hold 1.7% of a sample with around 2.1 million clones, about 92% of them seen once. The source material was naive CD8+ T cells from PBMCs. The receptors were sampled from a man younger than 30 in good health. Some clones in this sample may be carry-over from other donors' samples. Both conserved end residues are part of each CDR3. The order of the fields is J gene, D gene, V gene, clone size, CDR3 length, CDR3 protein, CDR3 DNA. The D gene is left open where the match is weak. Size is omitted from some rows. Given values are once, few, many or a class for expanded clones.

>TRBJ2-4|TRBD1|TRBV16|NA|16
CASSHPGDRGRNIQYF
TGTGCCAGCAGCCACCCTGGGGACAGGGGTAGAAACATTCAGTACTTC
>TRBJ2-7|TRBD1|TRBV7-2|NA|15
CASRLIPGGSYEQYF
TGTGCCAGCAGACTTATACCAGGGGGTTCCTACGAGCAGTACTTC
>TRBJ2-1|NA|TRBV29-1|NA|12
CSVEFRYNEQFF
TGCAGCGTTGAATTCCGCTACAATGAGCAGTTCTTC
>TRBJ1-1|NA|TRBV27|NA|14
CASSPTRSVTEAFF
TGTGCCAGCAGCCCTACAAGGTCGGTCACTGAAGCTTTCTTT
>TRBJ2-7|TRBD1|TRBV28|NA|14
CASSETGGSYEQYF
TGTGCCAGCAGCGAGACAGGGGGCTCCTACGAGCAGTACTTC
>TRBJ1-1|NA|TRBV5-5|NA|13
CASSLSGPPEAFF
TGTGCCAGCAGCTTGTCCGGTCCCCCTGAAGCTTTCTTT
>TRBJ2-5|NA|TRBV25-1|NA|16
CASSPQQGFLGETQYF
TGTGCCAGCAGTCCACAACAGGGTTTTCTTGGGGAGACCCAGTACTTC
>TRBJ2-7|NA|TRBV29-1|NA|14
CSVVEGTSSYEQYF
TGCAGCGTTGTCGAAGGGACCAGCTCCTACGAGCAGTACTTC
>TRBJ2-7|TRBD2|TRBV11-2|NA|17
CASSLTLAGGMPYEQYF
TGTGCCAGCAGCTTAACCCTAGCGGGAGGAATGCCCTACGAGCAGTACTTC
>TRBJ2-7|NA|TRBV10-1|NA|13
CASSESRGYEQYF
TGCGCCAGCAGTGAGTCGCGGGGCTACGAGCAGTACTTC
>TRBJ2-7|NA|TRBV14|NA|12
CASSQGGSEQYF
TGTGCCAGCAGCCAAGGAGGAAGCGAGCAGTACTTC
>TRBJ1-2|NA|TRBV27|NA|16
CASSSSNPIRNYGYTF
TGTGCCAGCAGTTCGTCGAACCCTATACGCAACTATGGCTACACCTTC
>TRBJ1-1|NA|TRBV4-1|NA|14
CASSQGARLTEAFF
TGCGCCAGCAGCCAAGGGGCCCGACTCACTGAAGCTTTCTTT
>TRBJ2-2|NA|TRBV7-9|NA|17
CASSYGWSSEHQGELFF
TGTGCCAGCAGCTACGGGTGGAGTAGCGAACACCAAGGGGAGCTGTTTTTT
>TRBJ1-2|NA|TRBV5-1|NA|14
CASSLGGVEYGYTF
TGCGCCAGCAGCTTGGGGGGCGTCGAATATGGCTACACCTTC
>TRBJ2-7|TRBD1|TRBV27|NA|16
CASSSLTGKRTYEQYF
TGTGCCAGCAGTTCCTTGACAGGGAAAAGAACCTACGAGCAGTACTTC
>TRBJ2-1|NA|TRBV9|NA|17
CASSGGPWGRPYNEQFF
TGTGCCAGCAGCGGAGGGCCCTGGGGTCGCCCCTACAATGAGCAGTTCTTC
>TRBJ2-1|TRBD2|TRBV2|NA|15
CASRAKGTTFYEQFF
TGTGCCAGCAGGGCCAAGGGGACTACATTCTATGAGCAGTTCTTC
>TRBJ2-7|TRBD2|TRBV10-2|NA|15
CASSPRLAGRYEQYF
TGCGCCAGCAGTCCGAGACTAGCGGGGAGATACGAGCAGTACTTC
>TRBJ2-7|TRBD2|TRBV9|NA|16
CASSVFGGRDAYEQYF
TGTGCCAGCAGCGTATTTGGCGGGAGGGATGCATACGAGCAGTACTTC
>TRBJ2-1|NA|TRBV10-1|few|15
CASSDIQGGRNEQFF
TGCGCCAGCAGTGATATTCAGGGCGGGCGGAATGAGCAGTTCTTC
>TRBJ2-7|NA|TRBV7-9|NA|14
CASSHTGRGDEQYF
TGTGCCAGCAGCCATACTGGACGAGGGGACGAGCAGTACTTC
>TRBJ2-1|NA|TRBV29-1|NA|14
CSVGVASSYNEQFF
TGCAGCGTTGGGGTAGCGAGCTCCTACAATGAGCAGTTCTTC